This T cell receptor (beta chain) appears in the sequencing data of a study of OX40 agonist ivuxolimab in advanced cancers. Blood draws occurred at baseline, cycle 4 day 1, and cycle 7 day 1. To note about this clone: Its antigen is not identified.

Some clones are missing from TCRdb's copy, which holds only in-frame ones; the method was immunoSEQ multiplex PCR. Here the sample spans around 25,000 clones, roughly 85% being singletons. Study-wide points: Mean expanded clone counts were higher in CD8+ than CD4+ T cells.

The CDR3 contains 15 residues. Germline assignment: CDR1 SNHLY and CDR2 FYNNEI. Trimming cost V 8 bases and J 1 base, with 12 bases left between them. The genes are TRBV2 and TRBJ2-6; possibly TRBD1 or TRBD2 for D (5 bases each). This receptor was identified in an adult with an advanced solid tumor such as melanoma, head and neck, liver or kidney cancer. Sequenced here: CD4+ or CD8+ T cells sorted from blood, sampled in a trial of the OX40 agonist ivuxolimab. The CDR3 region has the DNA TGTGCCAGCCGCCCTTGGGGGTCTGGGGCCAACGTCCTGACTTTC. It codes for CASRPWGSGANVLTF.